This T cell receptor (beta chain) originates from a study of cytomegalovirus exposure and HLA in healthy donors. On this clone: Antigen: not known.

The CDR3 covers 17 residues. After removal of 4 bases from V and 8 bases from J, the junction contained 17 bases not matched to a gene. Looked up from germline, CDR1 is SGHDT and CDR2 is YYEEEE. The PCR made use of 60 Vbeta and 13 Jbeta primers. The assay was immunoSEQ multiplex PCR, and TCRdb's table has in-frame clones only and misses some. The sample consists of 100,000 to 150,000 clones, around 77% of them appearing once. Study-wide results and caveats: Cytomegalovirus-associated TCR beta chains were listed, numbering some 170. Sequencing likely caused a cluster of highly shared sequence variants.

Sequencing was carried out using PBMCs. The V call is TRBV5-6, the J call TRBJ1-2; 10 bases are shared with TRBD1. The TCR comes from a human donor in good health. The CDR3 coding sequence is TGTGCCAGCAGCCCGAGGGGCCCCGGGACAGGGGTAAAAGGCTACACCTTC. Residues: CASSPRGPGTGVKGYTF.